This T cell receptor beta chain was recorded in a study of technical replicates of blood from four donors. V lost 6 bases, J lost 0 bases, and 20 bases lay in between. Looked up from germline, CDR1 is KGHSH and CDR2 is LQKENI. The CDR3 contains 17 residues. Sequenced by immunoSEQ multiplex PCR; TCRdb stores in-frame clones only, minus some. Here the sample spans approximately 75,000 clones, approximately 96% being singletons. Sequencing was done on a sample of T cells isolated from PBMCs. This sequence joins TRBV18 and TRBJ1-1; D perhaps matches TRBD1 (6 bases). The sequence came from a human donor in good health. The CDR3 protein is CASSSLSDGGMNTEAFF. CDR3 coding DNA: TGTGCCAGCTCGTCCCTATCCGATGGGGGCATGAACACTGAAGCTTTCTTT.